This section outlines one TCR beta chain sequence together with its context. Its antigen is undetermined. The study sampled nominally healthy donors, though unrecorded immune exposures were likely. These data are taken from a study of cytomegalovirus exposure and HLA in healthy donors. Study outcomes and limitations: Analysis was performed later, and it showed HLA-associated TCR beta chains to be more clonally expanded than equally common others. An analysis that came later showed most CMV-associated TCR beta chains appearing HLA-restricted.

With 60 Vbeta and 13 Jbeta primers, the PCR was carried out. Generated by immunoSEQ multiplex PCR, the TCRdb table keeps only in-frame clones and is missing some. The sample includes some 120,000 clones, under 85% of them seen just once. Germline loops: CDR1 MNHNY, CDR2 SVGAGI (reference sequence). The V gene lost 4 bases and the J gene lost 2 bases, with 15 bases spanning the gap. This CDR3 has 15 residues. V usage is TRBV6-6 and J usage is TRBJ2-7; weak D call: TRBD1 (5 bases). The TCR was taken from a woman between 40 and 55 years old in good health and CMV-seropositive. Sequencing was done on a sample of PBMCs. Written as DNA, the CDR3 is TGTGCCAGCAGTTCCTTTCAGACAGCTACCTACGAGCAGTACTTC. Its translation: CASSSFQTATYEQYF.